This passage covers 9 T cell receptor beta chains from one sample sequenced in a study of T-cell memory formation after mild COVID-19. MiXCR, run by TCRdb on the 5' RACE reads, gives a single entry per CDR3 protein. The data hold about 350,000 distinct CDR3 sequences, with approximately 13% observed a single time. Sequenced input: PBMCs or a T cell subset sorted from them (not recorded which). The origin of the receptors is a man aged 18 to 30 who had mild COVID-19 (a few samples of this study predate the infection). Cell type and time point are not known.

This clonotype was seen only a few times. The gene calls are TRBV4-2 and TRBJ2-3; 8 bases match TRBD2. V lost 0 bases to trimming and J lost 1 base; unmatched junction nucleotides: 3. The CDR3 is made up of 16 amino acids. CDR1 and CDR2 (germline): LGHNA, YNFKEQ. CDR3 DNA sequence: TGTGCCAGCAGCCAAGATCTACTAGCGGGCACAGATACGCAGTATTTT. This gives the protein CASSQDLLAGTDTQYF.

Many counts were recorded for this clonotype. The chain combines TRBV7-2 with TRBJ2-1, with 7 bases identical to TRBD2. V lost 4 bases and J lost 5; bases outside the gene matches: 2. Germline V gene data show CDR1 as SGHTA and CDR2 as FQGNSA. The CDR3 contains 13 residues. Written as DNA, the CDR3 is TGTGCCAGCAGCTCGGGACTAAACAATGAGCAGTTCTTC. Its translation is CASSSGLNNEQFF.

A few counts support this clonotype. The CDR3 spells CASSLDRSAKSGELFF. The CDR3 DNA is TGTGCCAGCAGCTTAGATAGGAGTGCGAAGTCCGGGGAGCTGTTTTTT. V gene TRBV7-2 combines with J gene TRBJ2-2, with D unresolved. Trimming pared 1 base from V and 6 bases from J, leaving 15 bases between. The CDR3 contains 16 residues. Germline CDR1 SGHTA, CDR2 FQGNSA.

This clonotype came up a few times. This chain joins TRBV18 and TRBJ2-5, with 9 positions matching TRBD1. CDR1 is KGHSH and CDR2 is LQKENI in the germline V gene. CDR3 length: 15 residues. Trimming took 4 bases from V and 5 from J; bases not matched to a gene: 8. CDR3 protein: CASSLGTGFTETQYF. The CDR3 DNA reads TGTGCCAGCTCACTGGGGACAGGGTTTACGGAGACCCAGTACTTC.

V usage is TRBV20-1 and J usage is TRBJ1-4, with a tentative D call TRBD1 (5 bases). Deletions cut 3 bases from V and 4 bases from J, with 9 bases between. The CDR3 has 13 residues. Germline values: CDR1 DFQATT, CDR2 SNEGSKA (reference sequence). The CDR3 protein is CSARRDLNEKLFF. Written as DNA, the CDR3 is TGCAGTGCTAGGAGGGACCTTAATGAAAAACTGTTTTTT.

In this sample, this clonotype turned up a few times. The chain joins TRBV4-2 to TRBJ2-2; no firm D call. Germline V gene sequence: CDR1 LGHNA, CDR2 YNFKEQ. Trimming stripped 2 bases from V and 5 bases from J, with 12 bases between. This CDR3 contains 15 residues. Written as DNA, the CDR3 is TGTGCCAGCAGCCAACACGGCACTGTAACCGGGGAGCTGTTTTTT. It yields the protein CASSQHGTVTGELFF.

This chain uses TRBV6-2 or TRBV6-3 with TRBJ1-6; D gene uncertain. V dropped 6 bases and J dropped 0 bases, with 9 bases sitting between them. The CDR3 is 15 residues long. The germline V gene has CDR1 MNHEY and CDR2 SVGEGT. CDR3 nucleotide sequence: TGTGCCAGCAGAGGAGGGAACTCCTATAATTCACCCCTCCACTTT. This codes for CASRGGNSYNSPLHF.

The table lists this clonotype with many counts. The chain links TRBV2 to TRBJ2-1; D is uncertain. CDR1 and CDR2 from the germline V gene are SNHLY and FYNNEI. The CDR3 totals 13 residues. V lost 6 bases, J lost 1 base, and 7 bases lay in between. The CDR3, as DNA: TGTGCCAGCAGACAGCCTTCCTACAATGAGCAGTTCTTC. It is translated as CASRQPSYNEQFF. Full variable domain (remainder filled in from reference TRBV2 and TRBJ2-1): EPEVTQTPSHQVTQMGQEVILRCVPISNHLYFYWYRQILGQKVEFLVSFYNNEISEKSEIFDDQFSVERPDGSNFTLKIRSTKLEDSAMYFCASRQPSYNEQFFGPGTRLTVL.

The V gene is TRBV7-9, the J gene TRBJ1-6; a weak D match, TRBD1 (5 bases). The CDR3 covers 16 residues. From germline, CDR1 is SEHNR and CDR2 FQNEAQ (reference sequence). Deletions cut 5 bases from V and 3 bases from J, with 14 bases between. The CDR3 DNA reads TGTGCCAGCAGCGACCCGGGGGGACTCTATAATTCACCCCTCCACTTT. Its protein product is CASSDPGGLYNSPLHF.